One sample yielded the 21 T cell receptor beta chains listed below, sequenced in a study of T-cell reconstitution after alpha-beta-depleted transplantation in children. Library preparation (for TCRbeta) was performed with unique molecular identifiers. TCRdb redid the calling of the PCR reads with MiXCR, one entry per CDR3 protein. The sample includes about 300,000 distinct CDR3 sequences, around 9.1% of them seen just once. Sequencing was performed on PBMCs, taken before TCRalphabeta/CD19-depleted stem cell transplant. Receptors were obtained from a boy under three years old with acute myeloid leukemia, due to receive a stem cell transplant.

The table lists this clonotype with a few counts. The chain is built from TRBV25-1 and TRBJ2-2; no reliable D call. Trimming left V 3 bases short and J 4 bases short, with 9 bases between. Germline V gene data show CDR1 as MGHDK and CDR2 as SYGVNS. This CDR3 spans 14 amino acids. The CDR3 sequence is CASSDGDPTGELFF. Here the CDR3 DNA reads TGTGCCAGCAGTGACGGTGACCCCACCGGGGAGCTGTTTTTT.

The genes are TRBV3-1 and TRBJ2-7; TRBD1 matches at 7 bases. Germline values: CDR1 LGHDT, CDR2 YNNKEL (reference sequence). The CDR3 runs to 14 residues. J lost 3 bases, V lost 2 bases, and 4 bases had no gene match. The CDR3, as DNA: TGTGCCAGCAGCCAATTTCAGGGGGTCTACGAGCAGTACTTC. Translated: CASSQFQGVYEQYF.

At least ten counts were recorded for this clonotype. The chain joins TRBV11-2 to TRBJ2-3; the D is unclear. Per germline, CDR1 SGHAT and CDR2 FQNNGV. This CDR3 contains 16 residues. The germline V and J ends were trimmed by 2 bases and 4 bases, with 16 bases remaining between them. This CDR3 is CASSLRRVMGSDTQYF. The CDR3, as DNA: TGTGCCAGCAGCTTACGTCGCGTTATGGGTTCAGATACGCAGTATTTT.

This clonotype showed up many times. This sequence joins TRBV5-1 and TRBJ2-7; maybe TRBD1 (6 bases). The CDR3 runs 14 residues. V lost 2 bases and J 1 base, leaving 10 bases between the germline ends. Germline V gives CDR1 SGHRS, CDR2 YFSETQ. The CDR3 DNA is TGCGCCAGCAGCTTTACAGGACAGTCCTACGAGCAGTACTTC. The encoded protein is CASSFTGQSYEQYF.

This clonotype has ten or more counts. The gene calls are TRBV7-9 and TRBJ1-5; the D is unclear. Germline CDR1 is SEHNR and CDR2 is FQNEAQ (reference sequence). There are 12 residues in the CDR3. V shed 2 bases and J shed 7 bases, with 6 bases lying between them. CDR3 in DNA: TGTGCCAGCAGCTTACTGGGGCAGCCCCAGCATTTT. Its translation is CASSLLGQPQHF.

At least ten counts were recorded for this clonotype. In DNA form, the CDR3 reads TGTGCCAGCAGTTTTCCCCCCCAGGAAAACACCATATATTTT. This gives the protein CASSFPPQENTIYF. The rearrangement uses TRBV12-3 or TRBV12-4 and TRBJ1-3; D remains unclear. The CDR3 sequence is 14 residues long. V gave up 3 bases and J gave up 6 bases, with 12 bases separating them.

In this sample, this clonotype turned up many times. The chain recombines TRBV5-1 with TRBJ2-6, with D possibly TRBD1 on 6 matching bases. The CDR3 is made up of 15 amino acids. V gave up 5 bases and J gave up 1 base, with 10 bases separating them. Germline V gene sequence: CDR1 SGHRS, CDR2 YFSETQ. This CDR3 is CASRITGSGANVLTF. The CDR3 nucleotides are TGCGCCAGCAGGATAACAGGGTCTGGGGCCAACGTCCTGACTTTC.

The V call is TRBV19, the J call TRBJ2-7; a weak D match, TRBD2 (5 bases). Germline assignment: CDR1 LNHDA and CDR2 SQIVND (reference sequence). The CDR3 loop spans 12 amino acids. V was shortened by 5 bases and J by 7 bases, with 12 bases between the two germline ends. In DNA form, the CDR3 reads TGTGCCAGTAGTGGACTGCCGGGAGAGCAGTACTTC. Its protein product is CASSGLPGEQYF.

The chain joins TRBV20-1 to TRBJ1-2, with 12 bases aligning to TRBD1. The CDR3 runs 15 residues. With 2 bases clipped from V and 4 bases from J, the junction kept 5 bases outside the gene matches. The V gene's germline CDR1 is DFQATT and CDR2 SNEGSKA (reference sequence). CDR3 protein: CSARPGTGGGYGYTF. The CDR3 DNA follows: TGCAGTGCTAGACCTGGGACAGGGGGCGGCTATGGCTACACCTTC.

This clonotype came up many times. In nucleotides, the CDR3 is TGTGCCAGCAGCTTAGTGGGTGGTCAGCAGTACTTC. Protein sequence: CASSLVGGQQYF. The chain employs TRBV7-9 and TRBJ2-7; D unclear. Trimming pared 1 base from V and 8 bases from J, leaving 9 bases between. This CDR3 region has 12 residues. From germline, CDR1 is SEHNR and CDR2 FQNEAQ (reference sequence).

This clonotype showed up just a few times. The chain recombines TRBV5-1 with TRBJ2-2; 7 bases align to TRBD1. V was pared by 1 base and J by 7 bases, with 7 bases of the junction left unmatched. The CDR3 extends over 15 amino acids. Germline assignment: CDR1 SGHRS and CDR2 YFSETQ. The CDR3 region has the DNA TGCGCCAGCAGCTTGAAGACAGGGCGGAGCGGGGAGCTGTTTTTT. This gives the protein CASSLKTGRSGELFF.

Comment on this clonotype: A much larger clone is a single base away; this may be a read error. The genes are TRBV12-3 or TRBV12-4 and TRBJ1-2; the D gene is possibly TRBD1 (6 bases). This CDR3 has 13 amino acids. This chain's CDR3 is CASSLGQGSGYNF. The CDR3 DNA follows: TGTGCCAGCAGTTTGGGGCAGGGGTCTGGCTACAACTTC.

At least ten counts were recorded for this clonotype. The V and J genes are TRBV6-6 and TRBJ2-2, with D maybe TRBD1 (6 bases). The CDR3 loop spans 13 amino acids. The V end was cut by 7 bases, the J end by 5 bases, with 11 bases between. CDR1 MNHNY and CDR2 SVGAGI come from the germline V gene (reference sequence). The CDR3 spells CASNTGWTGELFF. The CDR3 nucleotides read TGTGCCAGCAACACAGGGTGGACCGGGGAGCTGTTTTTT.

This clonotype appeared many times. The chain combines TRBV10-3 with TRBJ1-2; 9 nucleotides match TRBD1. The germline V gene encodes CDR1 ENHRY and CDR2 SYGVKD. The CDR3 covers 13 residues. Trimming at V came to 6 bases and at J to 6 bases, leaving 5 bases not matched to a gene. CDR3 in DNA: TGTGCCATCAGCCCAGGACAGGGGAATGGCTACACCTTC. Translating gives CAISPGQGNGYTF.

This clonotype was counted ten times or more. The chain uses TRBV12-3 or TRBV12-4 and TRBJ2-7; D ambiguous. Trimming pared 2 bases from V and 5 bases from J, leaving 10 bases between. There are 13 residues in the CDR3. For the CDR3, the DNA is TGTGCCAGCAGTTTACAGCGCTTAAACGAGCAGTACTTC. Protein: CASSLQRLNEQYF.

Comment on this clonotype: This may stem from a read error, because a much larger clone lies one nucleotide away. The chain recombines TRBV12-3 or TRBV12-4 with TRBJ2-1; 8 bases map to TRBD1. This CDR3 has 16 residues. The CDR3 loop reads CANSLSTGGPYNEQFF. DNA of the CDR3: TGTGCCAACAGTTTATCCACAGGGGGGCCCTACAATGAGCAGTTCTTC.

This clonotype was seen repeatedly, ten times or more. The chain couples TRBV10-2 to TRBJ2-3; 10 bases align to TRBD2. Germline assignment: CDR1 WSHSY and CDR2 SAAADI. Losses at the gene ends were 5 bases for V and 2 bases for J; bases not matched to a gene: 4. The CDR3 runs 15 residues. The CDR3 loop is CASSWTSGITDTQYF. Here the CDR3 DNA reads TGCGCCAGCAGTTGGACTAGCGGAATCACAGATACGCAGTATTTT.

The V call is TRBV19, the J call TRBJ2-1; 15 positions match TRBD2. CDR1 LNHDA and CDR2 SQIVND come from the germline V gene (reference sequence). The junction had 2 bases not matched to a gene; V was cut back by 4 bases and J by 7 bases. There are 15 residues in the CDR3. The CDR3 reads CASSKGLAGGNEQFF. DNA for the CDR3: TGTGCCAGTAGTAAAGGACTAGCGGGGGGGAATGAGCAGTTCTTC.

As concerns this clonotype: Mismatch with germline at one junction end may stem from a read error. In nucleotides, the CDR3 is TGTGCCAGCAGCTTAGGGGGGGAGAGGTCCTACAATGAGCAGATCTTC. Amino acids: CASSLGGERSYNEQIF. The chain is built from TRBV7-9 and TRBJ2-1, with D possibly TRBD2 on 6 matching bases. Germline assignment: CDR1 SEHNR and CDR2 FQNEAQ (reference sequence). The CDR3 covers 16 residues.

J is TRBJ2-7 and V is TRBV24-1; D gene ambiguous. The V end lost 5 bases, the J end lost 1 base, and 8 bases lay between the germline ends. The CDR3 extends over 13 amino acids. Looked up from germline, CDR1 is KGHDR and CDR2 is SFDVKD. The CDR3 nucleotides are TGTGCCACCAGTGGTGCAGGATCCTACGAGCAGTACTTC. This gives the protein CATSGAGSYEQYF.

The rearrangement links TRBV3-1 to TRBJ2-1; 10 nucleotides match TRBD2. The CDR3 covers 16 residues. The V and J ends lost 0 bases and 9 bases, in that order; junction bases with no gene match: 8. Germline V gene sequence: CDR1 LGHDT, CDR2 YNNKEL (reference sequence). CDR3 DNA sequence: TGTGCCAGCAGCCAAGACTCCAGCGGGAGGGCTTTTGAGCAGTTCTTC. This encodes CASSQDSSGRAFEQFF.